The 10 T cell receptor beta chains below all came from one sample that was sequenced in a study of blood T cell repertoires in COVID-19. TCRdb's copy holds only in-frame clones and misses some; the assay was immunoSEQ multiplex PCR. This table has 150,000 to 200,000 clones, around 82% appearing once. Input material: PBMCs or T cells enriched from blood (not recorded which). Every receptor here comes from a man aged 35-49 years who had recovered from COVID-19.

This chain links TRBV6-5 with TRBJ1-3, with 8 bases fitting TRBD1. CDR1 and CDR2 (germline): MNHEY, SVGAGI. The CDR3 consists of 16 residues. The J segment lost 7 bases and the V segment lost 1 base, leaving 9 bases of the junction unmatched. CDR3 bases: TGTGCCAGCAGTTACTTGCAGACAGGGGCAGTCAACACCATATATTTT. It specifies CASSYLQTGAVNTIYF.

Details on this clone: Distinct nucleotide sequences in the sample also encode this CDR3. The chain couples TRBV3-1 (or the pseudogene TRBV3-2) to TRBJ1-1, with D maybe TRBD1 (5 bases). The V gene's germline CDR1 is LGHDT and CDR2 YNNKEL (reference sequence). The CDR3 is made up of 13 amino acids. With 1 base removed from V and 5 bases from J, the gap between germline ends came to 8 bases. The CDR3 loop is CASSQVGGTEAFF. DNA of the CDR3: TGTGCCAGCAGCCAAGTCGGGGGGACTGAAGCTTTCTTT.

This clone was seen only a few times. The chain links TRBV3-1 (or the pseudogene TRBV3-2) to TRBJ1-1; no definite D call. The CDR3 loop spans 16 amino acids. The V end lost 3 bases, the J end lost 0 bases, and 14 bases lay between the germline ends. CDR1 and CDR2 from the germline V gene are LGHDT and YNNKEL (reference sequence). The CDR3 DNA reads TGTGCCAGCAGCCACGCGCGGCGGGGTTTGAACACTGAAGCTTTCTTT. Translating it yields CASSHARRGLNTEAFF.

The rearrangement uses TRBV7-9 and TRBJ1-1; weak D call: TRBD1 (5 bases). Germline V gene sequence: CDR1 SEHNR, CDR2 FQNEAQ (reference sequence). There are 12 residues in the CDR3. V was shortened by 1 base and J by 10 bases, with 10 bases between the two germline ends. Here the CDR3 reads CASSLDGQRAFF. The CDR3 DNA follows: TGTGCCAGCAGCTTAGATGGACAAAGAGCTTTCTTT. The complete variable domain, with remaining parts taken from reference TRBV7-9 and TRBJ1-1, reads DTGVSQNPRHKITKRGQNVTFRCDPISEHNRLYWYRQTLGQGPEFLTYFQNEAQLEKSRLLSDRFSAERPKGSFSTLEIQRTEQGDSAMYLCASSLDGQRAFFGQGTRLTVV.

A note on this clone: Other DNA sequences in the sample encode the same CDR3. J is TRBJ1-1 and V is TRBV2, with a possible D match to TRBD1 (6 bases). Looked up from germline, CDR1 is SNHLY and CDR2 is FYNNEI. V dropped 4 bases and J dropped 1 base, with 7 bases sitting between them. The CDR3 covers 13 residues. The CDR3 nucleotides read TGTGCCAGCAGTGTACAGGGGAACACTGAAGCTTTCTTT. Amino acid sequence: CASSVQGNTEAFF.

The chain couples TRBV24-1 to TRBJ2-1, with 8 bases matching TRBD1. Trimming cost V 3 bases and J 7 bases; bases outside gene matches: 4. Germline V gives CDR1 KGHDR, CDR2 SFDVKD. This CDR3 is 14 amino acids long. Here the CDR3 reads CATSDRRQGNEQFF. In nucleotides, the CDR3 is TGTGCCACCAGTGATCGACGACAGGGGAATGAGCAGTTCTTC.

The CDR3 DNA reads TGCAGCGTTGGTGCGGGGGCTGGCGGGGGCTACAATGAGCAGTTCTTC. Translated, it gives CSVGAGAGGGYNEQFF. V and J are TRBV29-1 and TRBJ2-1, with a weak D call TRBD2 (7 bases). CDR1 is SQVTM, CDR2 ANQGSEA, per germline. V lost 4 bases and J lost 3, with 19 bases in between. The CDR3 length is 16 residues.

The chain uses TRBV20-1 and TRBJ2-6, with D possibly matching TRBD1 (5 bases). V lost 3 bases to trimming and J lost 4 bases, with 16 bases between them. The CDR3 has 16 residues. CDR1 DFQATT and CDR2 SNEGSKA come from the germline V gene (reference sequence). CDR3 residues: CSASNDRRTGANVLTF. The CDR3 bases are TGCAGTGCTAGTAACGACAGACGTACGGGGGCCAACGTCCTGACTTTC.

This chain links TRBV30 with TRBJ1-4; D gene unclear. The ends were cut back, 3 bases at V and 4 bases at J, with 9 bases in the middle. The CDR3 runs to 13 residues. Germline CDR1 GTSNPN, CDR2 SVGIG (reference sequence). CDR3 sequence reads: CAWSFSYNEKLFF. As DNA, the CDR3 is TGTGCCTGGAGCTTTAGTTATAATGAAAAACTGTTTTTT. Based on the CDR3 plus reference TRBV30 and TRBJ1-4, the full variable domain is SQTIHQWPATLVQPVGSPLSLECTVEGTSNPNLYWYRQAAGRGLQLLFYSVGIGQISSEVPQNLSASRPQDRQFILSSKKLLLSDSGFYLCAWSFSYNEKLFFGSGTQLSVL.

The V call is TRBV5-1, the J call TRBJ2-3; 7 positions agree with TRBD1. Germline assignment: CDR1 SGHRS and CDR2 YFSETQ. The CDR3 spans 15 residues. V shed 4 bases, J shed 0 bases, and the junction held 5 bases outside the gene matches. The chain's CDR3 is CASSLNRGSTDTQYF. CDR3 DNA: TGCGCCAGCAGCCTTAACAGGGGAAGCACAGATACGCAGTATTTT.